The rows below give T cell receptor beta chains drawn from one sample of a study of blood T cells in healthy people across ages. TCRdb itself ran the 5' RACE reads through MiXCR, one entry per CDR3 protein. The sample gives fewer than 900,000 distinct CDR3 sequences, 40% to 45% of which show up once; around 20% is in the top ten. Material for sequencing was blood. The receptors derive from an older woman in good health. CDR3s include the opening cysteine and the closing phenylalanine or tryptophan. A D gene is named only where the DNA matches it firmly. Clone size is not always given. Where it is, it says once, few, many or a class for expanded clones.

size	D	V	J	DNA	CDR3
few	TRBD2	TRBV12-3/TRBV12-4	TRBJ2-5	TGTGCCAGCACCCAAGTGGCTAGCGGTTCGCAGACCCAGTACTTC	CASTQVASGSQTQYF
-	TRBD1	TRBV12-5	TRBJ2-1	TGTGCTAGTGGTTTGGCCTATACCGGGACAGTTAATTGGCAGTTCTTC	CASGLAYTGTVNWQFF
-	TRBD2	TRBV4-1	TRBJ2-4	TGCGCCAGCAGCCAAGAGTCCCTAGCGGGTGTCATTCAGTACTTC	CASSQESLAGVIQYF
-	TRBD2	TRBV14	TRBJ2-7	TGTGCCAGCAGCCAAGGTCCAGCGGGAGTAGTCAATGAGCAGTACTTC	CASSQGPAGVVNEQYF
-	TRBD2	TRBV28	TRBJ2-1	TGTGCCAGCAGCCCGAGCGGGAGGGAAGGCAATGAGCAGTTCTTC	CASSPSGREGNEQFF
few	TRBD2	TRBV7-6	TRBJ2-5	TGTGCCAGCAGCAATTCAGCGGGAGGATACGGAGAGACCCAGTACTTC	CASSNSAGGYGETQYF
few	-	TRBV28	TRBJ2-1	TGTGCCAGCACCCCAACGGGGTCCCACAATGAGCAGTTCTTC	CASTPTGSHNEQFF
-	-	TRBV18	TRBJ2-1	TGTGCCAGCTCACCTGCGCTGGGAAATGAGCAGTTCTTC	CASSPALGNEQFF
-	TRBD2	TRBV4-3	TRBJ2-3	TGCGCCAGCAGCCCGGGACTAGCGGGAGGTCACACAGATACGCAGTATTTT	CASSPGLAGGHTDTQYF
few	-	TRBV7-3	TRBJ1-2	TGTGCCAGCAGCCCCCAACAGGGAACTGGCTACACCTTC	CASSPQQGTGYTF
-	-	TRBV5-8	TRBJ2-6	TGTGCCAGCCGTACGATCTCTGGGGCCAACGTCCTGACTTTC	CASRTISGANVLTF
few	-	TRBV4-1	TRBJ2-6	TGCGCCAGCAGCCAAGATCGAAGTGGGAACGGGGCCAACGTCCTGACTTTC	CASSQDRSGNGANVLTF
-	TRBD2	TRBV29-1	TRBJ2-5	TGCAGCGTTCCGACTAGCGGGAGTCCCCAAGAGACCCAGTACTTC	CSVPTSGSPQETQYF
many	-	TRBV3-1	TRBJ2-1	TGTGCCAGCAGCCAAGATGTCAGCTCCTACAATGAGCAGTTCTTC	CASSQDVSSYNEQFF
-	-	TRBV20-1	TRBJ2-3	TGCAGTGTTAGCGCTGGGGATAGCACAGATACGCAGTATTTT	CSVSAGDSTDTQYF
few	TRBD2	TRBV5-1	TRBJ2-1	TGCGCCAGCAGGACTAGCGGGGGGGCCAACGAGCAGTTCTTC	CASRTSGGANEQFF
few	TRBD2	TRBV13	TRBJ2-7	TGTGCCAGCAGCTTAGAAGCTAGCGGGGCCCCCCACAGCTCCTACGAGCAGTACTTC	CASSLEASGAPHSSYEQYF
once	-	TRBV12-3/TRBV12-4	TRBJ1-5	TGTGCCAGCAGTCCCCGGGATATGGGCAATCAGCCCCAGCATTTT	CASSPRDMGNQPQHF
-	-	TRBV20-1	TRBJ1-5	TGCAGTGCTAGAGAACAGGGTAATCAGCCCCAGCATTTT	CSAREQGNQPQHF
-	-	TRBV5-1	TRBJ1-1	TGCGCCAGCAGCTTGGGGTCGGGGGGGACTGAAGCTTTCTTT	CASSLGSGGTEAFF
-	-	TRBV20-1	TRBJ2-7	TGCAGTGCTATCCCCGACTACGAGCAGTACTTC	CSAIPDYEQYF
-	-	TRBV6-6	TRBJ2-1	TGTGCCAGCAGTTGGGAACTCAGTGGTCACAATGAGCAGTTCTTC	CASSWELSGHNEQFF